Below are 13 T cell receptor beta chains sequenced from a single sample in a study of T cells after yellow fever vaccination. TCRdb itself ran the 5' RACE reads through MiXCR, one entry per CDR3 protein. The sample holds about 320,000 distinct CDR3 sequences; around 7% are singletons and the top ten take 15% to 20%. The material was PBMCs, obtained around 45 days after the first yellow fever vaccination. These receptors were taken from a young man who received the YFV17D yellow fever vaccine.

This clonotype was found a few times. The chain recombines TRBV11-2 with TRBJ2-1; TRBD1 matches at 10 bases. After removal of 3 bases from V and 7 bases from J, the junction contained 6 bases not matched to a gene. From germline, CDR1 is SGHAT and CDR2 FQNNGV. The CDR3 contains 15 residues. CDR3: CASSLWDRGRNEQFF. DNA of the CDR3: TGTGCCAGCAGCTTGTGGGACAGGGGAAGGAATGAGCAGTTCTTC.

The J gene is TRBJ2-1, the V gene TRBV20-1, with D perhaps matching TRBD2 (6 bases). The V and J ends lost 6 bases and 3 bases respectively, with 12 bases between them. Germline V gene data show CDR1 as DFQATT and CDR2 as SNEGSKA (reference sequence). The CDR3 consists of 13 residues. CDR3 coding DNA: TGCAGTGCCAACCTAGCGAACTACAATGAGCAGTTCTTC. Translation gives CSANLANYNEQFF.

This clonotype was observed at least ten times. One end of the junction does not line up with germline, which may come from a read error. CDR3 nucleotides: TGCGCCAGCAGCTTGGGGACGGGCACGGATACGCAGTATTTT. Translating gives CASSLGTGTDTQYF. This chain joins TRBV5-1 and TRBJ2-3; D call uncertain. This CDR3 has 14 residues. The germline V gene encodes CDR1 SGHRS and CDR2 YFSETQ.

There are a few counts of this clonotype. Mismatch with germline at one junction end may stem from a read error. This chain uses TRBV2 with TRBJ1-2; D might be TRBD1 (6 bases). Germline values: CDR1 SNHLY, CDR2 FYNNEI. The CDR3 totals 14 residues. The CDR3 nucleotides are TGTGCCAGCAGTGACACAGGGCCCTCGACGTGGGGACTCTTC. Its protein product is CASSDTGPSTWGLF.

This clonotype has just a few counts. The chain joins TRBV24-1 to TRBJ1-1; no clear D gene. The V gene's germline CDR1 is KGHDR and CDR2 SFDVKD. CDR3 length: 14 residues. Trimming removed 1 base from V and 7 bases from J, with 12 bases in between. In DNA form, the CDR3 reads TGTGCCACCAGTGATTTTGAGGCGCCGGGTGAAGCTTTCTTT. This sequence encodes CATSDFEAPGEAFF.

The J gene is TRBJ2-2, the V gene TRBV29-1; D is perhaps TRBD1 (6 bases). The CDR3 is 12 residues long. Germline V gene sequence: CDR1 SQVTM, CDR2 ANQGSEA. V was trimmed by 2 bases and J by 6 bases, leaving 7 bases between them. CDR3 in DNA: TGCAGCGTTGAAAAGGGGGCCGGGGAGCTGTTTTTT. Its translation: CSVEKGAGELFF.

CDR3 sequence: CATSTDPVTGADTQYF. CDR3 coding DNA: TGTGCCACCAGCACCGACCCTGTGACAGGGGCCGATACGCAGTATTTT. The V gene is TRBV15, the J gene TRBJ2-3; 8 bases match TRBD1. V shed 4 bases and J 6 bases; nucleotides not matched to a gene: 12. This CDR3 spans 16 amino acids. Looked up from germline, CDR1 is LNHNV and CDR2 is YYDKDF (reference sequence).

This clonotype occurred many times. The CDR3 bases are TGTGCCAGCAGCCTTCGGGACCCTAGGGACTCACCCCTCCACTTT. Translation gives CASSLRDPRDSPLHF. V gene TRBV12-3 or TRBV12-4 combines with J gene TRBJ1-6; D perhaps matches TRBD1 (5 bases). Trimming shortened V by 6 bases and J by 10 bases, and 19 bases separated the two germline ends. CDR3 length: 15 residues.

The chain couples TRBV5-6 to TRBJ2-7; D is ambiguous. CDR1 and CDR2 from the germline V gene are SGHDT and YYEEEE. The CDR3 loop spans 14 amino acids. The V gene lost 2 bases and the J gene lost 4 bases, with 13 bases spanning the gap. The CDR3 DNA follows: TGTGCCAGCAGCTTCGGACGTCGGCTTTACGAGCAGTACTTC. Residues: CASSFGRRLYEQYF.

The rearrangement links TRBV5-6 to TRBJ2-7; D is unresolved. The germline V gene encodes CDR1 SGHDT and CDR2 YYEEEE. The CDR3 runs 12 residues. V was clipped by 1 base and J by 2 bases, with 4 bases between them. CDR3 nucleotide sequence: TGTGCCAGCAGCTTGCCAACCTACGAGCAGTACTTC. It codes for CASSLPTYEQYF.

V gene TRBV1 combines with J gene TRBJ1-5; TRBD1 is the table's D call and was not checked against the DNA. TRBV1 is recorded as a pseudogene. The CDR3 contains 17 residues. CDR3 sequence (DNA): TGCACCAGCAGCCAAGGGGTGGGGACAGGGCCAAATCAGCCCCAGCATTTT. Protein product: CTSSQGVGTGPNQPQHF.

The DNA of the CDR3 is TGTGCCAGCAGTCCCGAGCTAGCGGGGGCGAGCTCCTACGAGCAGTACGTC. Its protein product is CASSPELAGASSYEQYV. This chain connects TRBV12-3 or TRBV12-4 to TRBJ2-7; 10 bases are shared with TRBD2. V gave up 5 bases and J gave up 0 bases; unmatched junction bases: 10. The CDR3 has 17 residues.

On this clonotype itself: A much bigger clone sits one base away, suggesting this may be a read error. The gene calls are TRBV7-9 and TRBJ1-4, with a possible D match to TRBD1 (5 bases). Trimming left V 6 bases short and J 8 bases short, with 16 bases between. CDR1 is SEHNR, CDR2 FQNEAQ, per germline (reference sequence). CDR3 length equals 14 residues. The CDR3 nucleotides are TGTGCCAGCAGATCGGACACGGGGGGAGAAAAACTGTTTTTT. This sequence encodes CASRSDTGGEKLFF.